One sample yielded the 10 T cell receptor beta chains listed below, sequenced in a study of blood T cell repertoires in COVID-19. The table came from immunoSEQ multiplex PCR; TCRdb's copy has only in-frame clones and leaves some out. The data show 100,000 or so clones, with approximately 81% seen just once and roughly 13% held by the top ten. Material: peripheral blood. All receptors come from a human donor in a cohort sampled during active COVID-19.

The V gene is TRBV5-1, the J gene TRBJ2-1, with TRBD2 identical over 8 bases. This CDR3 comprises 15 residues. The germline gives CDR1 SGHRS, CDR2 YFSETQ. V lost 0 bases, J lost 8 bases, and 7 bases stayed unmatched. This CDR3 reads CASSLVAGGGYEQFF. The CDR3 region has the DNA TGCGCCAGCAGCTTGGTTGCGGGAGGCGGTTATGAGCAGTTCTTC.

This clone was found once. In nucleotides, the CDR3 is TGTGCCAGCAGCCAATTACGGGACAGGGTCTCCATTCAGTACTTC. It specifies CASSQLRDRVSIQYF. The J gene is TRBJ2-4, the V gene TRBV3-1 (or the pseudogene TRBV3-2); TRBD1 agrees at 9 bases. Germline V gene sequence: CDR1 LGHDT, CDR2 YNNKEL (reference sequence). V was pared by 2 bases and J by 9 bases, with 8 bases of the junction left unmatched. This CDR3 region has 15 residues.

The chain carries TRBV7-2 and TRBJ2-3, with D possibly being TRBD2 (5 bases). The germline V gene has CDR1 SGHTA and CDR2 FQGNSA. V shed 5 bases and J shed 9 bases, with 12 bases lying between them. CDR3 size: 12 residues. The CDR3 bases are TGTGCCAGCAGCCCACCCCCGGGGACGCAGTATTTT. Protein sequence: CASSPPPGTQYF.

The genes are TRBV5-3 and TRBJ1-4, with 8 bases fitting TRBD1. TRBV5-3 is noted as an ORF with a role that remains uncertain. The CDR3 is made up of 18 amino acids. V dropped 0 bases and J dropped 4; count of bases not matched to a gene: 11. This CDR3 is CARSLGKYPGQVNEKLFF. CDR3 DNA sequence: TGTGCCAGAAGCTTGGGGAAATACCCGGGACAGGTTAATGAAAAACTGTTTTTT.

The chain links TRBV5-1 to TRBJ2-7; no firm D call. V was clipped by 0 bases and J by 6 bases, with 10 bases between them. Germline V lookup: CDR1 SGHRS, CDR2 YFSETQ. This CDR3 is 13 amino acids long. The CDR3 here is CASSLDPRSEQYF. In DNA, the CDR3 is TGCGCCAGCAGCTTGGACCCCAGAAGCGAGCAGTACTTC. The full variable domain, rest sourced from reference TRBV5-1 and TRBJ2-7, is KAGVTQTPRYLIKTRGQQVTLSCSPISGHRSVSWYQQTPGQGLQFLFEYFSETQRNKGNFPGRFSGRQFSNSRSEMNVSTLELGDSALYLCASSLDPRSEQYFGPGTRLTVT.

Comments on this clone: This sample also contains other DNA sequences that code for the same CDR3. The V gene is TRBV7-2, the J gene TRBJ1-3, with no clear D. CDR1 and CDR2 (germline): SGHTA, FQGNSA. The CDR3 is made up of 14 amino acids. V was clipped by 1 base and J by 0 bases, with 4 bases between them. In nucleotides, the CDR3 is TGTGCCAGCAGCTTAGGCGGCTCTGGAAACACCATATATTTT. This sequence encodes CASSLGGSGNTIYF.

This clone occurred once. V usage is TRBV7-9 and J usage is TRBJ1-2, with D maybe TRBD1 (5 bases). Per the germline V gene, CDR1 is SEHNR and CDR2 is FQNEAQ (reference sequence). Trimming removed 2 bases from V and 2 bases from J, with 15 bases in between. There are 16 residues in the CDR3. This CDR3 is CASSLFEKTENYGYTF. CDR3 in DNA: TGTGCCAGCAGCTTATTTGAGAAGACAGAAAACTATGGCTACACCTTC. Full variable domain (remainder filled in from reference TRBV7-9 and TRBJ1-2): DTGVSQNPRHKITKRGQNVTFRCDPISEHNRLYWYRQTLGQGPEFLTYFQNEAQLEKSRLLSDRFSAERPKGSFSTLEIQRTEQGDSAMYLCASSLFEKTENYGYTFGSGTRLTVV.

Only a few counts were recorded for this clone. This chain links TRBV12-3 or TRBV12-4 with TRBJ2-1; D is ambiguous. The CDR3 runs 11 residues. Trimming cost V 5 bases and J 9 bases, with 8 bases left between them. The CDR3 region has the DNA TGTGCCAGCAGTATGTTCTTTGAGCAGTTCTTC. It codes for CASSMFFEQFF.

V and J are TRBV10-1 and TRBJ2-3, with D uncertain. This CDR3 comprises 14 residues. CDR1 WNHNN and CDR2 SYGVQD come from the germline V gene (reference sequence). Deletions cut 3 bases from V and 4 bases from J, with 11 bases between. Here the CDR3 reads CASSDLGVSDTQYF. The CDR3 bases are TGCGCCAGCAGTGATTTGGGCGTTTCAGATACGCAGTATTTT.

The table lists this clone with a few counts. V is TRBV6-2 or TRBV6-3 and J is TRBJ2-7, with a possible D match to TRBD1 (5 bases). Germline lookup yields CDR1 MNHEY and CDR2 SVGEGT. V dropped 2 bases and J dropped 4 bases, with 9 bases sitting between them. The CDR3 runs 13 residues. DNA of the CDR3: TGTGCCAGCAGTTACAGGACAATTTACGAGCAGTACTTC. Translating it yields CASSYRTIYEQYF.